This TCR beta chain was identified in a study of blood T cell repertoires in COVID-19. Study summary: There were acute and convalescent COVID-19 samples, and they came from the United States, Italy and Spain.

The sample holds one count of this clone. Authors' processing steps: Amplification with reference gene primers provided the estimates of nucleated cell counts. TCRdb's table, derived via immunoSEQ multiplex PCR, lists solely in-frame clones and lacks some. Clonal size and the V and J genes are those of that table, whereas D and trimming came from the DNA. This sample has 300,000 to 350,000 clones, with around 90% found just once. This CDR3 has 17 amino acids. CDR1 is KGHDR and CDR2 is SFDVKD in the germline V gene. The trim removed 5 bases at V and 4 bases at J, leaving 10 bases unmatched. Followed longitudinally, the Seattle patients had been enrolled during active infection.

The chain couples TRBV24-1 to TRBJ2-3, with TRBD1 identical over 11 bases. This TCR was sampled from a woman aged 55-69 years with COVID-19, enrolled during active disease. Material: peripheral blood. The CDR3 is CATSGTGGPFSADTQYF. CDR3 coding DNA: TGTGCCACCAGTGGGACAGGGGGCCCCTTTTCAGCAGATACGCAGTATTTT.